Below, 2 T cell receptor beta chains from the same sample are listed, as sequenced in a study of blood T cell repertoires in COVID-19. TCRdb's table, derived via immunoSEQ multiplex PCR, lists solely in-frame clones and lacks some. Here the sample spans a few hundred thousand clones, approximately 86% being singletons. The sample was peripheral blood. These receptors were collected from a woman aged 45 to 65 who had recovered from COVID-19.

Only one count was recorded for this clone. The chain links TRBV7-9 to TRBJ2-1, with 15 nucleotides matching TRBD2. Trimming took 5 bases from V and 6 from J; bases not matched to a gene: 5. This CDR3 has 16 residues. Germline V CDR1 and CDR2: SEHNR, FQNEAQ (reference sequence). CDR3 residues: CASSGLAGGKTNEQFF. Written as DNA, the CDR3 is TGTGCCAGCAGCGGACTAGCGGGGGGGAAAACCAATGAGCAGTTCTTC.

The chain carries TRBV18 and TRBJ2-1; 9 positions agree with TRBD2. The junction had 6 bases not matched to a gene; V was cut back by 3 bases and J by 6 bases. The CDR3 is made up of 15 amino acids. CDR1 and CDR2 (germline): KGHSH, LQKENI. The CDR3 DNA sequence: TGTGCCAGCTCACCGGGGACTAGCTACGCCAATGAGCAGTTCTTC. The encoded protein is CASSPGTSYANEQFF.